The clone carrying this T cell receptor beta chain was seen just once. The sample comes from a study of T cell changes during pregnancy in multiple sclerosis. This CDR3 contains 15 residues. The trim removed 3 bases at V and 4 bases at J, leaving 5 bases unmatched. Per the germline V gene, CDR1 is LNHDA and CDR2 is SQIVND (reference sequence). Assay used: immunoSEQ multiplex PCR; TCRdb lists only in-frame clones, some missing. The top ten hold approximately 5% of the sample, which has over 40,000 clones, 85% to 90% seen once. The sequence was collected from a female donor in good health, enrolled as a control in a pregnancy study. Sample: peripheral blood, taken in the second trimester of pregnancy. The rearrangement uses TRBV19 and TRBJ2-3, with TRBD2 identical over 9 bases. The CDR3 DNA reads TGTGCCAGTAGTATCAAGCGGGGGGTTGCAGATACGCAGTATTTT. This sequence encodes CASSIKRGVADTQYF. The full variable domain, its missing parts supplied by reference TRBV19 and TRBJ2-3, is DGGITQSPKYLFRKEGQNVTLSCEQNLNHDAMYWYRQDPGQGLRLIYYSQIVNDFQKGDIAEGYSVSREKKESFPLTVTSAQKNPTAFYLCASSIKRGVADTQYFGPGTRLTVL.